The clone carrying this T cell receptor beta chain showed up just a few times. The record originates from a study of blood T cell repertoires in COVID-19. Study information: COVID-19 samples from acute and convalescent phases originated in the United States, Italy and Spain. T cells, B-cell-depleted T cells, or PBMCs provided the cDNA or gDNA that served as material.

Source study methods: Nucleated cell number was recorded as an estimate derived from reference gene primer amplification. TCRdb keeps only in-frame clones here, not all; method: immunoSEQ multiplex PCR. V and J calls plus clone size are reproduced from that table; the DNA served to infer D and trimming. The sample includes about 270,000 clones, around nine tenths of them seen just once. The germline V gene has CDR1 KGHSH and CDR2 LQKENI. This CDR3 region has 13 residues. Trimming shortened V by 0 bases and J by 7 bases, and 9 bases separated the two germline ends. This receptor was obtained from a man in his forties or fifties with active or convalescent COVID-19. The chain joins TRBV18 to TRBJ1-2; no clear D gene. Sequencing was carried out using peripheral blood. The CDR3 loop reads CASSPPIRLGYTF. DNA of the CDR3: TGTGCCAGCTCACCACCGATCAGGCTTGGCTACACCTTC.